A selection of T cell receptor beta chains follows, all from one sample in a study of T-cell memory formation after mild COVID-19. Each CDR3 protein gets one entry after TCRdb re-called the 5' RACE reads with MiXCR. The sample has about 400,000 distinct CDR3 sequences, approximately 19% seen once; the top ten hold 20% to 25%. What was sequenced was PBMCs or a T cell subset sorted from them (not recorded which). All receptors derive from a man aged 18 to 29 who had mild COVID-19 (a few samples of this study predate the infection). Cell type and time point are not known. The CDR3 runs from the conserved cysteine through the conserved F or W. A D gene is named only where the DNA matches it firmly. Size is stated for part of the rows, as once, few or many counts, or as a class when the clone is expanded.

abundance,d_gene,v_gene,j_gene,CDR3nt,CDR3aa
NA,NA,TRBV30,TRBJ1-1,TGTGCCTGGTCTCAGGGGAGGACTGAAGCTTTCTTT,CAWSQGRTEAFF
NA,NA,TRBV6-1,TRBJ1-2,TGTGCCAGCAGTGAACAGGGGCTTCTTCACTATGGCTACACCTTC,CASSEQGLLHYGYTF
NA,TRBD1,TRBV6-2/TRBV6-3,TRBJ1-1,TGTGCCAGCAGTTACGCTCAGGGGGCAACTGAAGCTTTCTTT,CASSYAQGATEAFF
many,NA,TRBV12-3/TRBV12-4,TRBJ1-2,TGTGCCAGCACCCTCCAGACCGGGGTTAACTATGGCTACACCTTC,CASTLQTGVNYGYTF
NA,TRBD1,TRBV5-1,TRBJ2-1,TGCGCCAGCAGCTTGGTTAACAGGGGCTTAGATAGTGAGCAGTTCTTC,CASSLVNRGLDSEQFF
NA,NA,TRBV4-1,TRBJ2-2,TGCGCCAGCAGCCTAAGACAGGCGAACACCGGGGAGCTGTTTTTT,CASSLRQANTGELFF
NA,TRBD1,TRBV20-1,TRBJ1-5,TGCAGTGCTAGAGACCCTAGACAGGGGAGGGATCAGCCCCAGCATTTT,CSARDPRQGRDQPQHF
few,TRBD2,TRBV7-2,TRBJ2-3,TGTGCCAGCAGCTTACCGGTGGGGGGGACAGATACGCAGTATTTT,CASSLPVGGTDTQYF
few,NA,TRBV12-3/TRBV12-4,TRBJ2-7,TGTGCCAGCAGTTCCCAGGGAGTGGGGGAGCAGTACTTC,CASSSQGVGEQYF
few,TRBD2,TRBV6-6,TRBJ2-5,TGTGCCAGCAGACCCCCCCTAGCGGGGATACAAGAGACCCAGTACTTC,CASRPPLAGIQETQYF
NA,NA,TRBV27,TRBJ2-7,TGTGCCAGCAGTTTGTCGGGAAACTACGAGCAGTACTTC,CASSLSGNYEQYF
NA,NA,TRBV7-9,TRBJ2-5,TGTGCCAGCAGCTTAGTCCCCGGATCACAAGAGACCCAGTACTTC,CASSLVPGSQETQYF
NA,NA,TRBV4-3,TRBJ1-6,TGCGCCAGCAGCCAAGACCGGGATACCAGGGGTAATTCACCCCTCCACTTT,CASSQDRDTRGNSPLHF
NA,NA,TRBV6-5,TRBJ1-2,TGTGCCAGCAGGCAGGGTGTCTATGGCTACACCTTC,CASRQGVYGYTF
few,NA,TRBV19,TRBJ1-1,TGTGCCAGTAGTATAGGTACAGCTAACACTGAAGCTTTCTTT,CASSIGTANTEAFF
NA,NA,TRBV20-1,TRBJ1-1,TGCAGTGCTAGAAACGGGAACACTGAAGCTTTCTTT,CSARNGNTEAFF
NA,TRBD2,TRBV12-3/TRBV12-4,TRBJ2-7,TGTGCCAGCAGTACTAGCGGAGCCGACTACGAGCAGTACTTC,CASSTSGADYEQYF
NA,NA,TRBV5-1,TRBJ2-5,TGCGCCAGCAGCCAGACCTCTGCGATTTCAGAGACCCAGTACTTC,CASSQTSAISETQYF
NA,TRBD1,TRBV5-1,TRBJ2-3,TGCGCCAGCATGGGACAGGGAAGGGTTACGCAGTATTTT,CASMGQGRVTQYF
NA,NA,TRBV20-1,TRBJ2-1,TGCAGTGCCACAGATCGCAGCGGTAACAATGAGCAGTTCTTC,CSATDRSGNNEQFF
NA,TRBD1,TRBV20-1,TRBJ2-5,TGCAGTGCTAGAGGAGGACAGGGAGGGACCCAGTACTTC,CSARGGQGGTQYF
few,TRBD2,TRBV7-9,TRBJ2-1,TGTGCCAGCAGCCAAGGGACTACTCGGGATGAGCAGTTCTTC,CASSQGTTRDEQFF
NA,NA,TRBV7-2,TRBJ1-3,TGTGCCAGCAGCTTAGCACGGGGGTTAGGAGGAAACACCATATATTTT,CASSLARGLGGNTIYF